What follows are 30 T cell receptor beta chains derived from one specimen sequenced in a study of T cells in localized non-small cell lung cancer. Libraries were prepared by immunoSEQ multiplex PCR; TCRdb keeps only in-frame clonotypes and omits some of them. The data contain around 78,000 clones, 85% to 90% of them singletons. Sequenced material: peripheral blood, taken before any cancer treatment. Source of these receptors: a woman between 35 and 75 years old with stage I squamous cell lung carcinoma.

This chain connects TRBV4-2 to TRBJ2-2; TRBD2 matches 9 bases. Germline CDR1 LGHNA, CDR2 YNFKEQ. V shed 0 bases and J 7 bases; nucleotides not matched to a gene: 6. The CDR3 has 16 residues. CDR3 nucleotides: TGTGCCAGCAGCCAAGATTTTAGCGGGGGATTCGGGGAGCTGTTTTTT. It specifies CASSQDFSGGFGELFF.

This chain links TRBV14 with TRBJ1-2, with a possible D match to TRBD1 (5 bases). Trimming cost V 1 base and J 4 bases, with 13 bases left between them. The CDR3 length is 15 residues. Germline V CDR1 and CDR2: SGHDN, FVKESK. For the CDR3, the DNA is TGTGCCAGCAGCCAAGGGGACTTTCGGCCCTATGGCTACACCTTC. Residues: CASSQGDFRPYGYTF.

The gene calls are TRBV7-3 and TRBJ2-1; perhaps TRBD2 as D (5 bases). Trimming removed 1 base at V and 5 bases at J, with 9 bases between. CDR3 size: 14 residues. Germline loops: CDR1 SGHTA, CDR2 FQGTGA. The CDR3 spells CASSLNLAHNEQFF. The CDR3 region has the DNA TGTGCCAGCAGCTTAAACCTAGCCCACAATGAGCAGTTCTTC.

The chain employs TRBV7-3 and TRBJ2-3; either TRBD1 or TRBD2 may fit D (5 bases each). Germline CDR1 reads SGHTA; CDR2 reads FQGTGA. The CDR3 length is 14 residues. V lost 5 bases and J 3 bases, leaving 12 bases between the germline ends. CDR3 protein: CASSPLGVTDTQYF. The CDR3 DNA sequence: TGTGCCAGCAGCCCCTTGGGGGTTACAGATACGCAGTATTTT.

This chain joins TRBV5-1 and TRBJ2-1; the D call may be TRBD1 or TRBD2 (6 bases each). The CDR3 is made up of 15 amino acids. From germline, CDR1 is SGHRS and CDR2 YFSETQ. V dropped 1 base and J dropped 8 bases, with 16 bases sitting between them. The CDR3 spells CASSLLAGGIDEQFF. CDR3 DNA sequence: TGCGCCAGCAGCTTGTTAGCCGGGGGCATCGATGAGCAGTTCTTC. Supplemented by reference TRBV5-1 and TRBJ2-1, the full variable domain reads KAGVTQTPRYLIKTRGQQVTLSCSPISGHRSVSWYQQTPGQGLQFLFEYFSETQRNKGNFPGRFSGRQFSNSRSEMNVSTLELGDSALYLCASSLLAGGIDEQFFGPGTRLTVL.

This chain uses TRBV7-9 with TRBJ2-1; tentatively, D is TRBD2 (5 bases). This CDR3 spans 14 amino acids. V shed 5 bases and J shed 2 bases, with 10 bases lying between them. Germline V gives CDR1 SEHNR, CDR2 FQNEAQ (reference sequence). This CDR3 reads CASSVSVTYNEQFF. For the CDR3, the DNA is TGTGCCAGCAGCGTTAGCGTCACCTACAATGAGCAGTTCTTC.

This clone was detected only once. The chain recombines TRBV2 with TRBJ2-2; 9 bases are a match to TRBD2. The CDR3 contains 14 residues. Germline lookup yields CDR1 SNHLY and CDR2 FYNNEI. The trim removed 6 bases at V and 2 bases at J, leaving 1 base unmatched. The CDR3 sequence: CASRAGGNTGELFF. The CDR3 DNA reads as TGTGCCAGCAGAGCGGGGGGCAACACCGGGGAGCTGTTTTTT.

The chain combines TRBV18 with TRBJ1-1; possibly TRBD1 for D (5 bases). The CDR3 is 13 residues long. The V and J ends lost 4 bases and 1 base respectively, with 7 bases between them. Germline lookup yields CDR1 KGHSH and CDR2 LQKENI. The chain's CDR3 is CASSQGRNTEAFF. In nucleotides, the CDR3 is TGTGCCAGCTCACAGGGGAGGAACACTGAAGCTTTCTTT.

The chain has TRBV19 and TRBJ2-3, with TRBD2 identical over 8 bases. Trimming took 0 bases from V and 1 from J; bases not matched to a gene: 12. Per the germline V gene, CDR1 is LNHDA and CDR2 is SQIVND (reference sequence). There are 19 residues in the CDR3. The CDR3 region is CASSIDHPLERGRTDTQYF. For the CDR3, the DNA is TGTGCCAGTAGTATAGATCACCCCCTCGAGCGGGGGCGCACAGATACGCAGTATTTT. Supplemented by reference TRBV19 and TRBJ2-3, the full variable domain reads DGGITQSPKYLFRKEGQNVTLSCEQNLNHDAMYWYRQDPGQGLRLIYYSQIVNDFQKGDIAEGYSVSREKKESFPLTVTSAQKNPTAFYLCASSIDHPLERGRTDTQYFGPGTRLTVL.

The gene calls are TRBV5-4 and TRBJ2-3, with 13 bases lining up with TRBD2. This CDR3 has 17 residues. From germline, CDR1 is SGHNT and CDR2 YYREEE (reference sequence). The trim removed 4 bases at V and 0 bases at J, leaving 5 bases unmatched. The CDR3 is CASSTGLAGSSTDTQYF. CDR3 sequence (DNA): TGTGCCAGCAGCACGGGACTAGCGGGGAGTAGCACAGATACGCAGTATTTT.

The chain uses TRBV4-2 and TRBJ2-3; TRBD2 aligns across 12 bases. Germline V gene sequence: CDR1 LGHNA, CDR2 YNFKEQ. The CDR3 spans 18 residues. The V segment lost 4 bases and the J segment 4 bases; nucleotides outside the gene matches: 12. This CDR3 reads CASSPKASGGAEADTQYF. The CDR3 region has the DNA TGTGCCAGCAGCCCAAAAGCTAGCGGGGGGGCCGAGGCAGATACGCAGTATTTT.

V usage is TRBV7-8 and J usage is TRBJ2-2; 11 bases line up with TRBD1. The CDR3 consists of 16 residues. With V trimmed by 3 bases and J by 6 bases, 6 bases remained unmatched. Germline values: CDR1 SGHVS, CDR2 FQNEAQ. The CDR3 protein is CASSFAGTGGAGELFF. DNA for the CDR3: TGTGCCAGCAGCTTCGCCGGGACAGGGGGAGCCGGGGAGCTGTTTTTT.

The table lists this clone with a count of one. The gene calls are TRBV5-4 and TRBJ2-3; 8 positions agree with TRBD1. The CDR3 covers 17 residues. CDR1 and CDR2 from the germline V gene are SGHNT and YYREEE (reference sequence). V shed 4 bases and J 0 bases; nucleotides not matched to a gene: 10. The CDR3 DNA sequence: TGTGCCAGCAGCCCGTCTTTGGGGACAGGAAGCACAGATACGCAGTATTTT. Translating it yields CASSPSLGTGSTDTQYF.

As DNA, the CDR3 is TGTGCCAGCAGCCGTGGACAGCCCCCCGAGACCCAGTACTTC. Its translation: CASSRGQPPETQYF. The chain uses TRBV7-3 and TRBJ2-5; D possibly corresponds to TRBD1 (6 bases). CDR3 size: 14 residues. Germline lookup yields CDR1 SGHTA and CDR2 FQGTGA. The V end lost 5 bases, the J end lost 5 bases, and 15 bases lay between the germline ends.

The CDR3 loop is CASAGTDNEKLFF. The DNA for the CDR3 is TGTGCCAGCGCCGGGACAGATAATGAAAAACTGTTTTTT. The V gene is TRBV18, the J gene TRBJ1-4; 7 bases line up with TRBD1. The CDR3 has 13 residues. Germline lookup yields CDR1 KGHSH and CDR2 LQKENI. The J segment lost 4 bases and the V segment lost 8 bases, leaving 4 bases of the junction unmatched. Drawing the rest from reference TRBV18 and TRBJ1-4, the complete variable domain is NAGVMQNPRHLVRRRGQEARLRCSPMKGHSHVYWYRQLPEEGLKFMVYLQKENIIDESGMPKERFSAEFPKEGPSILRIQQVVRGDSAAYFCASAGTDNEKLFFGSGTQLSVL.

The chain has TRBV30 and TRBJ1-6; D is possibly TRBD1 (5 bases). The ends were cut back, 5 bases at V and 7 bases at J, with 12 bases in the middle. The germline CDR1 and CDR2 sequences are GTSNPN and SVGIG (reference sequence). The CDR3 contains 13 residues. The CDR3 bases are TGTGCCTGGTCCGGGACGGACAATTCACCCCTCCACTTT. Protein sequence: CAWSGTDNSPLHF.

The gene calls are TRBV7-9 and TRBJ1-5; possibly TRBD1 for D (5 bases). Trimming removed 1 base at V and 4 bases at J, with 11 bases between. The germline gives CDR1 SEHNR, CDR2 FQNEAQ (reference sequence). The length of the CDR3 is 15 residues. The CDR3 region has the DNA TGTGCCAGCAGCTTAGGTGGGGGTAGGAATCAGCCCCAGCATTTT. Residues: CASSLGGGRNQPQHF.

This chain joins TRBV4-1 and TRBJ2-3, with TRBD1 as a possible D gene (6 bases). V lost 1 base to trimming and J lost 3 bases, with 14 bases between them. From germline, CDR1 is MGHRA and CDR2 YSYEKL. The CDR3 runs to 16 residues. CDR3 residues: CASSQVGHRVTDTQYF. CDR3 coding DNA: TGCGCCAGCAGCCAAGTCGGGCACAGGGTAACAGATACGCAGTATTTT.

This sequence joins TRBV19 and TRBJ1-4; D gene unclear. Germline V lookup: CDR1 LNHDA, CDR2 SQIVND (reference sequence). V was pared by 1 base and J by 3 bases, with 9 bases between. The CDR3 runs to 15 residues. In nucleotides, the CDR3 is TGTGCCAGTAGTATAGTACACCGTTCTAATGAAAAACTGTTTTTT. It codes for CASSIVHRSNEKLFF.

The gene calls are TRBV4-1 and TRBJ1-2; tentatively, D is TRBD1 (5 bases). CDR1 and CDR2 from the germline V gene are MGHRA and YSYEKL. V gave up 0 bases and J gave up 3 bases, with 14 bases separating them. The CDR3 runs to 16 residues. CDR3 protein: CASSQEAGGVDYGYTF. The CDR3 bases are TGCGCCAGCAGCCAAGAGGCGGGAGGGGTTGACTATGGCTACACCTTC.

The CDR3 nucleotides read TGTGCCAGCAGCCCTTCTATAGGGGTGAACGAAAAACTGTTTTTT. Protein sequence: CASSPSIGVNEKLFF. The V gene is TRBV11-2, the J gene TRBJ1-4; weak D call: TRBD1 (5 bases). V lost 5 bases and J 8 bases, leaving 18 bases between the germline ends. The CDR3 covers 15 residues. From germline, CDR1 is SGHAT and CDR2 FQNNGV. Full variable domain (remainder filled in from reference TRBV11-2 and TRBJ1-4): EAGVAQSPRYKIIEKRQSVAFWCNPISGHATLYWYQQILGQGPKLLIQFQNNGVVDDSQLPKDRFSAERLKGVDSTLKIQPAKLEDSAVYLCASSPSIGVNEKLFFGSGTQLSVL.

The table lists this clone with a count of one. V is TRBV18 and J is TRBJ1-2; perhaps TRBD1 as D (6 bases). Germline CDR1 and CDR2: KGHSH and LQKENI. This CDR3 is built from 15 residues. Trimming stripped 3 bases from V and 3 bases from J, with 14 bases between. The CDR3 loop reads CASSPSGQLDYGYTF. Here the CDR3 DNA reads TGTGCCAGCTCACCGTCGGGACAACTAGACTATGGCTACACCTTC.

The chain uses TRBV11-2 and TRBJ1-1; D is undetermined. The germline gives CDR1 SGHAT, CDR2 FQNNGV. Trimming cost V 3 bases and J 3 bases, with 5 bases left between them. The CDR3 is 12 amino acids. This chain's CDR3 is CASSFRDTEAFF. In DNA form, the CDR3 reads TGTGCCAGCAGCTTTAGGGACACTGAAGCTTTCTTT.

CDR3 bases: TGTGCCAGCAGGGAGAGCGGATCTAACACCGGGGAGCTGTTTTTT. Protein sequence: CASRESGSNTGELFF. This sequence joins TRBV6-5 and TRBJ2-2, with a tentative D call TRBD2 (5 bases). Germline CDR1 reads MNHEY; CDR2 reads SVGAGI. The ends were cut back, 6 bases at V and 2 bases at J, with 13 bases in the middle. This CDR3 is 15 amino acids long.

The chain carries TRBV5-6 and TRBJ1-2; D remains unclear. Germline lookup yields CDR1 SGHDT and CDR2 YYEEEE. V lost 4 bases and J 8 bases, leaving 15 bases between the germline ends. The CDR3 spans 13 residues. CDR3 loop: CASSTEWGLGYTF. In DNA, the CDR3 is TGTGCCAGCAGCACGGAATGGGGTTTAGGCTACACCTTC.

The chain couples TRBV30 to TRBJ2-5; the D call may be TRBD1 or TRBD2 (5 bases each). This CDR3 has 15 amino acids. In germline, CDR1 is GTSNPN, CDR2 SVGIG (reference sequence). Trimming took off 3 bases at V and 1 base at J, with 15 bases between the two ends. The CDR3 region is CAWSVETGPQETQYF. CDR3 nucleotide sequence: TGTGCCTGGAGCGTCGAGACGGGGCCCCAAGAGACCCAGTACTTC.

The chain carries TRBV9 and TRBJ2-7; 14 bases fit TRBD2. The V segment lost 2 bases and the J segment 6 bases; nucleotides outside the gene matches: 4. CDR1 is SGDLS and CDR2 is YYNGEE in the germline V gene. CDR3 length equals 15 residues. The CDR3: CASSVGTSGGSEQYF. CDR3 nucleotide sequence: TGTGCCAGCAGCGTCGGGACTAGCGGGGGCAGCGAGCAGTACTTC.

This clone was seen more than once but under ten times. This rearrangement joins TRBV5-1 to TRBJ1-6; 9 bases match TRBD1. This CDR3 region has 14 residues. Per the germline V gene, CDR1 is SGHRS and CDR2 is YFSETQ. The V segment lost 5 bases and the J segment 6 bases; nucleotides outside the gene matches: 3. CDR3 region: CASRQTGGNSPLHF. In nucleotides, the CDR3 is TGCGCCAGCAGACAGACAGGGGGTAATTCACCCCTCCACTTT. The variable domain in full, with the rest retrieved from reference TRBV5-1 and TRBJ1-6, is KAGVTQTPRYLIKTRGQQVTLSCSPISGHRSVSWYQQTPGQGLQFLFEYFSETQRNKGNFPGRFSGRQFSNSRSEMNVSTLELGDSALYLCASRQTGGNSPLHFGNGTRLTVT.

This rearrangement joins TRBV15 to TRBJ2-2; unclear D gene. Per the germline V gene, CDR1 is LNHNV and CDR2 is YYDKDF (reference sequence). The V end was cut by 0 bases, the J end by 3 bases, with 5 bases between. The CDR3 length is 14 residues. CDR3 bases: TGTGCCACCAGCAGAGACCCGGACACCGGGGAGCTGTTTTTT. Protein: CATSRDPDTGELFF.

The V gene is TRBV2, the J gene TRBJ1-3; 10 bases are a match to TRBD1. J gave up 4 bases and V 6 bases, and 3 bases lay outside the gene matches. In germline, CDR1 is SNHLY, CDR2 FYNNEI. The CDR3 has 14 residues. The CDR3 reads CASRRDRGGNTIYF. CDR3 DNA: TGTGCCAGCAGAAGGGACAGGGGCGGAAACACCATATATTTT.